This entry is about one T cell receptor (beta chain). Its antigen is unidentified. CD8 cells regarded as naive lacked CD45RO, were positively chosen for CCR7, and omitted terminally differentiated effector memory CD45RA+ cells. The data were obtained in a study of shared clonotypes between healthy human individuals. General observations from the study: Sampling covered nothing but blood. Tissue TCR repertoires likely differ from those found in blood. Though the depth was large, rarefaction showed that sorted-subset sequencing was incomplete.

For every subset, genomic DNA was evenly distributed across several immunoSEQ plates. Clones were read by immunoSEQ multiplex PCR, and TCRdb kept only the in-frame ones, dropping some. The table includes roughly 1,800,000 clones, around 96% detected once. The material sequenced was naive CD8+ T cells sorted from blood. The TCR comes from a man between 18 and 29 years old in good health.

The DNA of the CDR3 is TGTGCCAGCAGCCAAGATCGTTTGGGAGGGGCCCACTCTGGGGCCAACGTCCTGACTTTC. Amino acids: CASSQDRLGGAHSGANVLTF. The chain carries TRBV14 and TRBJ2-6, with 7 bases fitting TRBD2. The ends lost 0 bases at V and 0 bases at J; junction bases unmatched: 11. This CDR3 has 20 amino acids. Germline V CDR1 and CDR2: SGHDN, FVKESK.